The 15 T cell receptor beta chains below come from one sample, sequenced in a study of shared clonotypes between healthy human individuals. This table comes from immunoSEQ multiplex PCR, and its TCRdb copy is limited to in-frame clones, with some not included. The data contain approximately 1.9 million clones, around 93% of them singletons. CD45RO-negative cells were positively selected for CCR7, leaving out terminally differentiated effector memory CD45RA+ cells. The sequenced material came from naive CD8+ T cells from PBMCs. These receptors were obtained from a man aged 18 to 30 in good health. Some clones in this sample may be carry-over from other donors' samples.

The rearrangement uses TRBV19 and TRBJ2-3, with TRBD1 matching over 10 bases. The ends lost 6 bases at V and 3 bases at J; junction bases unmatched: 3. CDR3 length: 14 amino acids. Germline V gene sequence: CDR1 LNHDA, CDR2 SQIVND (reference sequence). Here the CDR3 DNA reads TGTGCCAGTAGGCCGGGACAGGGGACAGATACGCAGTATTTT. Its translation is CASRPGQGTDTQYF.

The chain is built from TRBV27 and TRBJ2-3; TRBD2 agrees at 8 bases. The ends lost 4 bases at V and 0 bases at J; junction bases unmatched: 9. The CDR3 spans 17 residues. Germline assignment: CDR1 MNHEY and CDR2 SMNVEV (reference sequence). The CDR3 coding sequence is TGTGCCAGCAGTTATCAAGCCGGACTAGCCAGCACAGATACGCAGTATTTT. This codes for CASSYQAGLASTDTQYF.

J is TRBJ2-7 and V is TRBV2; D may correspond to TRBD1 or TRBD2 (5 bases each). There are 14 residues in the CDR3. The germline gives CDR1 SNHLY, CDR2 FYNNEI. The V and J ends lost 8 bases and 4 bases respectively, with 18 bases between them. Written as DNA, the CDR3 is TGTGCCAGCGGGGGAAGGGAGTCCGGGTACGAGCAGTACTTC. Amino acids: CASGGRESGYEQYF.

This chain links TRBV28 with TRBJ2-7, with D possibly being TRBD1 (6 bases). Trimming stripped 5 bases from V and 6 bases from J, with 14 bases between. The length of the CDR3 is 13 residues. Germline loops: CDR1 MDHEN, CDR2 SYDVKM. CDR3 region: CASSREQGREQYF. In nucleotides, the CDR3 is TGTGCCAGCAGTCGGGAACAGGGACGCGAGCAGTACTTC. Drawing the rest from reference TRBV28 and TRBJ2-7, the complete variable domain is DVKVTQSSRYLVKRTGEKVFLECVQDMDHENMFWYRQDPGLGLRLIYFSYDVKMKEKGDIPEGYSVSREKKERFSLILESASTNQTSMYLCASSREQGREQYFGPGTRLTVT.

Only one count was recorded for this clone. The chain combines TRBV27 with TRBJ1-2; 10 bases map to TRBD1. The CDR3 totals 15 residues. Germline V lookup: CDR1 MNHEY, CDR2 SMNVEV (reference sequence). The V gene end was trimmed by 3 bases and the J gene end by 0 bases; junction bases not matched to a gene: 1. In DNA form, the CDR3 reads TGTGCCAGCAGTTTGACAGGGGGCCCTAACTATGGCTACACCTTC. This gives the protein CASSLTGGPNYGYTF.

The V and J genes are TRBV6-4 and TRBJ1-5; D might be TRBD1 (5 bases). The CDR3 runs to 13 residues. V dropped 3 bases and J dropped 7 bases, with 10 bases sitting between them. CDR1 is MRHNA and CDR2 is SNTAGT in the germline V gene. The CDR3 sequence is CASSDWPGQPQHF. CDR3 in DNA: TGTGCCAGCAGTGATTGGCCAGGGCAGCCCCAGCATTTT.

The rearrangement links TRBV2 to TRBJ2-7; D ambiguous. V was cut by 4 bases and J by 2 bases, with 9 bases left in between. The germline CDR1 and CDR2 sequences are SNHLY and FYNNEI. This CDR3 spans 13 amino acids. The CDR3 spells CASSGWKTYEQYF. CDR3 DNA: TGTGCCAGCAGTGGATGGAAAACCTACGAGCAGTACTTC.

The chain combines TRBV28 with TRBJ1-2, with TRBD1 identical over 7 bases. V trimming: 10 bases; J trimming: 0 bases; junction bases outside the gene matches: 11. This CDR3 spans 15 amino acids. Germline loops: CDR1 MDHEN, CDR2 SYDVKM. CDR3 region: CATRQGLFSNYGYTF. The CDR3 DNA sequence: TGTGCCACTCGACAGGGTCTTTTCTCTAACTATGGCTACACCTTC.

The chain links TRBV11-2 to TRBJ2-7; 10 nucleotides align to TRBD2. The CDR3 runs to 16 residues. Trimming took 2 bases from V and 3 from J; bases not matched to a gene: 7. Germline lookup yields CDR1 SGHAT and CDR2 FQNNGV. In DNA form, the CDR3 reads TGTGCCAGCAGCTTAATGCCTAGCGGGAGCTTCTACGAGCAGTACTTC. Its protein is CASSLMPSGSFYEQYF.

This clone showed up just once. The chain has TRBV6-5 and TRBJ1-2; 8 bases match TRBD1. The CDR3 is 16 amino acids. V was clipped by 4 bases and J by 7 bases; unmatched bases: 14. Per germline, CDR1 MNHEY and CDR2 SVGAGI. The CDR3 DNA sequence: TGTGCCAGCAGTTCTTCCCGGACAGGGAGTAATGGTGGCTACACCTTC. Translation: CASSSSRTGSNGGYTF.

The genes are TRBV2 and TRBJ1-5; no clear D gene. Trimming removed 6 bases from V and 3 bases from J, with 9 bases in between. The CDR3 totals 13 residues. Per germline, CDR1 SNHLY and CDR2 FYNNEI. CDR3 protein: CASRPAFNQPQHF. In nucleotides, the CDR3 is TGTGCCAGCAGGCCAGCATTCAATCAGCCCCAGCATTTT.

V gene TRBV4-1 combines with J gene TRBJ2-1, with TRBD2 identical over 8 bases. Germline CDR1 MGHRA, CDR2 YSYEKL. With 0 bases clipped from V and 4 bases from J, the junction kept 11 bases outside the gene matches. The CDR3 extends over 18 amino acids. The CDR3 loop is CASSQESSGRVGYNEQFF. For the CDR3, the DNA is TGCGCCAGCAGCCAAGAGTCCAGCGGGAGAGTTGGATACAATGAGCAGTTCTTC.

V and J are TRBV28 and TRBJ2-7; D uncertain. The CDR3 runs to 13 residues. The germline gives CDR1 MDHEN, CDR2 SYDVKM. With 1 base removed from V and 6 bases from J, the gap between germline ends came to 10 bases. DNA of the CDR3: TGTGCCAGCAGTTTATATTCCCGGGCCGAGCAGTACTTC. Translating it yields CASSLYSRAEQYF. The entire variable domain, with the rest obtained from reference TRBV28 and TRBJ2-7, is as follows: DVKVTQSSRYLVKRTGEKVFLECVQDMDHENMFWYRQDPGLGLRLIYFSYDVKMKEKGDIPEGYSVSREKKERFSLILESASTNQTSMYLCASSLYSRAEQYFGPGTRLTVT.

Only one count was recorded for this clone. This chain connects TRBV19 to TRBJ1-3; 9 nucleotides align to TRBD1. The germline V gene has CDR1 LNHDA and CDR2 SQIVND (reference sequence). The CDR3 runs 11 residues. The chain's CDR3 is CGTGDGNTIYF. CDR3 coding DNA: TGTGGGACAGGGGATGGAAACACCATATATTTT.

This sequence joins TRBV7-9 and TRBJ1-1; D possibly corresponds to TRBD1 (5 bases). The CDR3 has 14 residues. Germline CDR1 is SEHNR and CDR2 is FQNEAQ (reference sequence). Trimming took off 1 base at V and 8 bases at J, with 14 bases between the two ends. The DNA for the CDR3 is TGTGCCAGCAGCTTAGTGGGGGTGAAGAAAGAAGCTTTCTTT. Protein product: CASSLVGVKKEAFF.